The 24 T cell receptor beta chains below come from one sample, sequenced in a study of identical twins. TCRdb called the 5' RACE reads again in MiXCR, with one record for every CDR3 protein. The sample yields roughly 1,500,000 distinct CDR3 sequences, under 35% seen once. The source material was cord blood. These receptors originate from a newborn girl in good health.

V gene TRBV24-1 combines with J gene TRBJ2-1, with D possibly TRBD2 on 6 matching bases. Trimming cost V 5 bases and J 2 bases, with 12 bases left between them. Per the germline V gene, CDR1 is KGHDR and CDR2 is SFDVKD. The CDR3 consists of 15 residues. The CDR3 DNA reads TGTGCCACCAGTGGGGGAGGATCCCCCTACAATGAGCAGTTCTTC. Protein product: CATSGGGSPYNEQFF.

This clonotype was observed a handful of times. V gene TRBV7-9 combines with J gene TRBJ1-5; D call uncertain. CDR1 is SEHNR, CDR2 FQNEAQ, per germline (reference sequence). Trimming pared 1 base from V and 7 bases from J, leaving 8 bases between. The CDR3 is 13 residues long. As DNA, the CDR3 is TGTGCCAGCAGCTTAGGCTCCGCCCAGCCCCAGCATTTT. Its protein is CASSLGSAQPQHF.

This clonotype has a handful of counts. The chain recombines TRBV6-6 with TRBJ2-7; no clear D gene. Per germline, CDR1 MNHNY and CDR2 SVGAGI (reference sequence). The CDR3 loop spans 15 amino acids. V shed 6 bases and J shed 0 bases, with 15 bases lying between them. The CDR3 region has the DNA TGTGCCAGCAGCTTTTTTAGCACCGGCTCCTACGAGCAGTACTTC. It codes for CASSFFSTGSYEQYF.

This clonotype was seen many times. The rearrangement links TRBV10-3 to TRBJ2-3; a possible D gene is TRBD2 (6 bases). Trimming pared 10 bases from V and 0 bases from J, leaving 14 bases between. Germline CDR1 is ENHRY and CDR2 is SYGVKD. CDR3 length: 14 residues. For the CDR3, the DNA is TGTGCCAACAAGGGCGGGACCAGCACAGATACGCAGTATTTT. Residues: CANKGGTSTDTQYF.

J is TRBJ1-5 and V is TRBV4-1; 7 nucleotides match TRBD1. CDR1 and CDR2 from the germline V gene are MGHRA and YSYEKL. The CDR3 has 15 residues. The V segment lost 4 bases and the J segment 3 bases; nucleotides outside the gene matches: 6. CDR3 protein: CASSPTGPDNQPQHF. The CDR3 DNA is TGCGCCAGCAGCCCGACAGGGCCTGACAATCAGCCCCAGCATTTT.

The rearrangement joins TRBV5-1 to TRBJ2-3, with 8 bases fitting TRBD1. The CDR3 length is 14 residues. CDR1 SGHRS and CDR2 YFSETQ come from the germline V gene. J gave up 2 bases and V 4 bases, and 3 bases lay outside the gene matches. This chain's CDR3 is CASSATGDTDTQYF. The CDR3 nucleotides read TGCGCCAGCAGCGCGACAGGGGACACAGATACGCAGTATTTT.

The chain combines TRBV10-3 with TRBJ1-5; D not certain. The CDR3 sequence is 14 residues long. V was shortened by 2 bases and J by 2 bases, with 7 bases between the two germline ends. In germline, CDR1 is ENHRY, CDR2 SYGVKD. CDR3 sequence (DNA): TGTGCCATCAGTGAGGGGCCGCGCAATCAGCCCCAGCATTTT. This sequence encodes CAISEGPRNQPQHF.

This clonotype showed up just a few times. The V call is TRBV5-1, the J call TRBJ2-3, with TRBD2 matching over 8 bases. After removal of 4 bases from V and 4 bases from J, the junction contained 11 bases not matched to a gene. CDR1 and CDR2 from the germline V gene are SGHRS and YFSETQ. This CDR3 region has 16 residues. The DNA of the CDR3 is TGCGCCAGCAGCGAGGGACTAGTGGTAAACGCAGATACGCAGTATTTT. Protein product: CASSEGLVVNADTQYF.

This sequence joins TRBV21-1 and TRBJ2-5. TRBV21-1 is tagged as a pseudogene. The CDR3 covers 20 residues. CDR3 residues: CASSKAGGLSELSGKNIHYF. CDR3 in DNA: TGTGCCAGCAGCAAAGCCGGTGGATTATCGGAGTTAAGTGGTAAAAACATTCACTACTTC.

Details on this clonotype: Since a much larger clone is just one base distant, this may be a read error. The chain couples TRBV6-5 to TRBJ2-1; D gene ambiguous. The DNA end lines up better with TRBJ2-7; the J call may be wrong. The germline V gene has CDR1 MNHEY and CDR2 SVGAGI. This CDR3 region has 17 residues. The CDR3 region has the DNA TGTGCCAGCAGTTACTCGAAGGACCGGAGCTCCTACAATGAGCAGTACTTC. Translated, it gives CASSYSKDRSSYNEQYF.

The chain recombines TRBV5-1 with TRBJ2-5; TRBD2 agrees at 12 bases. V trimming: 5 bases; J trimming: 11 bases; junction bases outside the gene matches: 10. CDR1 and CDR2 from the germline V gene are SGHRS and YFSETQ. This CDR3 is built from 14 residues. The DNA for the CDR3 is TGCGCCAGCAGTCGGACTAGCGGGATCCGTGAGCAGTACTTC. Translation: CASSRTSGIREQYF.

This chain connects TRBV20-1 to TRBJ2-5; D not resolved. The CDR3 consists of 13 residues. The V and J ends lost 3 bases and 4 bases respectively, with 12 bases between them. CDR1 and CDR2 (germline): DFQATT, SNEGSKA (reference sequence). The CDR3: CSARDVFIETQYF. The CDR3 nucleotides are TGCAGTGCTAGGGACGTATTCATAGAGACCCAGTACTTC.

The sample holds a few counts of this clonotype. J is TRBJ2-5 and V is TRBV28; 7 bases map to TRBD1. From germline, CDR1 is MDHEN and CDR2 SYDVKM. This CDR3 is built from 16 residues. Losses at the gene ends were 7 bases for V and 0 bases for J; bases not matched to a gene: 11. Here the CDR3 reads CASIGLGQPYQETQYF. The CDR3 DNA reads TGTGCCAGCATCGGTCTGGGACAGCCGTACCAAGAGACCCAGTACTTC.

This clonotype was counted a few times. The chain is built from TRBV4-1 and TRBJ2-2, with 11 bases lining up with TRBD2. CDR3 size: 18 residues. V gave up 1 base and J gave up 6 bases; unmatched junction bases: 10. Germline-derived CDR1 and CDR2 are MGHRA and YSYEKL. The CDR3 reads CASSQATSGTGLAGELFF. As DNA, the CDR3 is TGCGCCAGCAGCCAAGCGACTAGCGGGACGGGTTTGGCCGGGGAGCTGTTTTTT.

Turning to this clonotype: The CDR3 ends on some other residue instead of the conserved phenylalanine or tryptophan, so this is likely a read error. The rearrangement joins TRBV10-3 to TRBJ2-1; 7 bases align to TRBD2. This CDR3 is built from 15 residues. Losses at the gene ends were 6 bases for V and 0 bases for J; bases not matched to a gene: 5. Germline V gene lookup returns CDR1 ENHRY and CDR2 SYGVKD. This CDR3 is CAIRPSGISYNEQFS. The CDR3 DNA follows: TGTGCCATCAGACCAAGCGGGATCTCCTACAATGAGCAGTTCTCC.

The J gene is TRBJ2-7, the V gene TRBV4-1, with D possibly called TRBD1 or TRBD2 (5 bases each). Per germline, CDR1 MGHRA and CDR2 YSYEKL. This CDR3 region has 15 residues. Trimming stripped 4 bases from V and 7 bases from J, with 20 bases between. CDR3 DNA sequence: TGCGCCAGCAGCCGAGGCCAGGGACCTTACAATGAGCAGTACTTC. Translation gives CASSRGQGPYNEQYF.

This clonotype has a handful of counts. The V call is TRBV28, the J call TRBJ2-1; 7 bases are a match to TRBD2. The CDR3 extends over 16 amino acids. Germline trimming cut 6 bases from V and 0 bases from J; bases unmatched to any gene: 8. Germline V gives CDR1 MDHEN, CDR2 SYDVKM. The CDR3 nucleotides read TGTGCCAGCAGGCAACGCGGGGGAAGCTCCTACAATGAGCAGTTCTTC. Translated, it gives CASRQRGGSSYNEQFF.

V usage is TRBV7-2 and J usage is TRBJ2-5; a possible D gene is TRBD2 (6 bases). Germline V gene sequence: CDR1 SGHTA, CDR2 FQGNSA. The ends were cut back, 5 bases at V and 2 bases at J, with 12 bases in the middle. The CDR3 spans 14 residues. The CDR3, as DNA: TGTGCCAGCAGCCGCCGGGGGAATCAAGAGACCCAGTACTTC. This gives the protein CASSRRGNQETQYF.

This chain links TRBV30 with TRBJ2-1; 10 bases fit TRBD2. The CDR3 covers 16 residues. Trimming at V came to 0 bases and at J to 6 bases, leaving 8 bases not matched to a gene. CDR1 GTSNPN and CDR2 SVGIG come from the germline V gene (reference sequence). The CDR3 region is CAWSVIRLAGVNEQFF. The CDR3 DNA sequence: TGTGCCTGGAGTGTAATTCGGCTAGCGGGGGTCAATGAGCAGTTCTTC.

The chain couples TRBV7-9 to TRBJ2-7; TRBD2 matches at 9 bases. Germline-derived CDR1 and CDR2 are SEHNR and FQNEAQ (reference sequence). J lost 0 bases, V lost 5 bases, and 5 bases had no gene match. This CDR3 comprises 15 residues. The CDR3 sequence is CASSDGLAPSYEQYF. The CDR3, as DNA: TGTGCCAGCAGCGATGGACTAGCGCCCTCCTACGAGCAGTACTTC.

This clonotype was counted only a few times. The V gene is TRBV20-1, the J gene TRBJ2-3; 9 positions match TRBD2. This CDR3 has 15 residues. Germline values: CDR1 DFQATT, CDR2 SNEGSKA (reference sequence). The CDR3 protein is CSGGARLAGTDTQYF. The CDR3 bases are TGCAGCGGTGGGGCCAGGCTAGCGGGAACAGATACGCAGTATTTT.

A few counts support this clonotype. The J gene is TRBJ2-4, the V gene TRBV6-6; D perhaps matches TRBD2 (7 bases). Near its end, the DNA agrees better with TRBJ2-7, so the J call may be wrong. The CDR3 extends over 14 amino acids. The germline V gene encodes CDR1 MNHNY and CDR2 SVGAGI (reference sequence). This CDR3 reads CASSPVGGRYEQYF. The CDR3 region has the DNA TGTGCCAGCAGCCCGGTGGGGGGGCGGTACGAGCAGTACTTC.

The V and J genes are TRBV4-1 and TRBJ2-1; 11 bases map to TRBD2. J lost 7 bases, V lost 5 bases, and 10 bases had no gene match. The CDR3 has 16 residues. Looked up from germline, CDR1 is MGHRA and CDR2 is YSYEKL. This CDR3 reads CASSEFPGLAENEQFF. CDR3 sequence (DNA): TGCGCCAGCAGCGAATTTCCGGGACTAGCGGAAAATGAGCAGTTCTTC.

The J gene is TRBJ2-1, the V gene TRBV4-1, with D tentatively TRBD2 (6 bases). Trimming left V 6 bases short and J 8 bases short, with 23 bases between. CDR3 length equals 16 residues. CDR1 and CDR2 (germline): MGHRA, YSYEKL. The DNA for the CDR3 is TGCGCCAGCAGTCCCGGCCAGACTAGTACGCTTTATGAGCAGTTCTTC. It translates to CASSPGQTSTLYEQFF.